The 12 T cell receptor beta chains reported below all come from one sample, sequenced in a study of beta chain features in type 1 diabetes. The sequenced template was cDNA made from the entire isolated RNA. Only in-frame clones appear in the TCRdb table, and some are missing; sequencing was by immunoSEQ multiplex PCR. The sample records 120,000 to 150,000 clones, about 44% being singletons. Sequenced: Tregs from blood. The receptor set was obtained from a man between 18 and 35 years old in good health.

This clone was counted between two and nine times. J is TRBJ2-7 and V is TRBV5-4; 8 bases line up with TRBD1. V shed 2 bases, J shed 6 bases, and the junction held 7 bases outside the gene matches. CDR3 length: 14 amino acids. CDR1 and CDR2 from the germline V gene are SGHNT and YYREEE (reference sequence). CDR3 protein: CASSFETGVGEQYF. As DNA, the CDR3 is TGTGCCAGCAGCTTTGAGACAGGGGTGGGCGAGCAGTACTTC.

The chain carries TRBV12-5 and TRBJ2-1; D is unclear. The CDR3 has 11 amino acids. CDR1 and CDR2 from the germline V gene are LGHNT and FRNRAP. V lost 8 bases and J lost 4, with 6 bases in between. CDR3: CASTDYNEQFF. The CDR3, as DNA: TGTGCTAGTACAGATTACAATGAGCAGTTCTTC.

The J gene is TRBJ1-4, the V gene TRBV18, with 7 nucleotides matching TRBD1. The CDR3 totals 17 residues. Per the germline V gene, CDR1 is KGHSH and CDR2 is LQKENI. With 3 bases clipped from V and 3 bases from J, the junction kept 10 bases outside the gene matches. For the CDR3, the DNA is TGTGCCAGCTCACCCCGACAGGGTGAATTAGCTAATGAAAAACTGTTTTTT. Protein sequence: CASSPRQGELANEKLFF.

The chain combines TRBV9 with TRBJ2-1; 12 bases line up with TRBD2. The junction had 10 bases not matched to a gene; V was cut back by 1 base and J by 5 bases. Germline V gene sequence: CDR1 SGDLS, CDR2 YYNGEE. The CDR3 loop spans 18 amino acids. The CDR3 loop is CASSVRGFGTSGHNEQFF. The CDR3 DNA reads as TGTGCCAGCAGCGTACGAGGATTCGGGACTAGCGGGCACAATGAGCAGTTCTTC.

This CDR3 reads CASPCRGEVETQYF. The CDR3 DNA is TGCGCCAGCCCGTGTCGGGGGGAGGTGGAGACCCAGTACTTC. The chain combines TRBV5-1 with TRBJ2-5, with 7 bases aligning to TRBD2. The CDR3 is made up of 14 amino acids. Per the germline V gene, CDR1 is SGHRS and CDR2 is YFSETQ. The V gene end was trimmed by 7 bases and the J gene end by 5 bases; junction bases not matched to a gene: 11.

In nucleotides, the CDR3 is TGTGCCAGCAGCCAATCGGGGGCAAGGAGCAATCAGCCCCAGCATTTT. It yields the protein CASSQSGARSNQPQHF. The chain combines TRBV16 with TRBJ1-5; tentatively, D is TRBD1 (6 bases). Germline values: CDR1 KGHSY, CDR2 FQNENV. V gave up 0 bases and J gave up 1 base, with 10 bases separating them. CDR3 size: 16 residues.

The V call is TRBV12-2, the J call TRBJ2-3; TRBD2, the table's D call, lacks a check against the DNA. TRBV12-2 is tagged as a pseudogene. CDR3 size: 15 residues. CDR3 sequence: CASRMFSLSTDTQYF. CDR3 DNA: TGTGCAAGTCGCATGTTTAGCTTGAGCACAGATACGCAGTATTTT.

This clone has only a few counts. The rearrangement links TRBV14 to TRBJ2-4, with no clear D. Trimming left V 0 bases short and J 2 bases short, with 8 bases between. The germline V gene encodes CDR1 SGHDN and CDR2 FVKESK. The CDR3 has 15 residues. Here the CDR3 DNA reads TGTGCCAGCAGCCAAGACTTAGCTACCAAAAACATTCAGTACTTC. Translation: CASSQDLATKNIQYF. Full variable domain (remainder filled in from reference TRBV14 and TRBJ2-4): EAGVTQFPSHSVIEKGQTVTLRCDPISGHDNLYWYRRVMGKEIKFLLHFVKESKQDESGMPNNRFLAERTGGTYSTLKVQPAELEDSGVYFCASSQDLATKNIQYFGAGTRLSVL.

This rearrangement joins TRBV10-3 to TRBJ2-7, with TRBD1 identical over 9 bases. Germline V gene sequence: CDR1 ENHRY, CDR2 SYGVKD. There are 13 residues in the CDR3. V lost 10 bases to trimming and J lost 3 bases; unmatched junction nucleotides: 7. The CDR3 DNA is TGTGCCACCGGGACAGGGAATAACTACGAGCAGTACTTC. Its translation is CATGTGNNYEQYF.

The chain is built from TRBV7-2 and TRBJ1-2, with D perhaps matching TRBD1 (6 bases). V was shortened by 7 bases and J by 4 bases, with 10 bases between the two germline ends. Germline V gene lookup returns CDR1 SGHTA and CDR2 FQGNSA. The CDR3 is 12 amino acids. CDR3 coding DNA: TGTGCCAGCAATACAGGGTTCTATGGCTACACCTTC. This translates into CASNTGFYGYTF.

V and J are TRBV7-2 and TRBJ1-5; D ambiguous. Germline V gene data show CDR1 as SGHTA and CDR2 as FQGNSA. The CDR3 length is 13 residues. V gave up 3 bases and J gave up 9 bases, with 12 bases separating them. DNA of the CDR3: TGTGCCAGCAGCTTTAGCGGACCCGGGCCCCAGCATTTT. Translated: CASSFSGPGPQHF. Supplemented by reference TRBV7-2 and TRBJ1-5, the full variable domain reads GAGVSQSPSNKVTEKGKDVELRCDPISGHTALYWYRQSLGQGLEFLIYFQGNSAPDKSGLPSDRFSAERTGGSVSTLTIQRTQQEDSAVYLCASSFSGPGPQHFGDGTRLSIL.

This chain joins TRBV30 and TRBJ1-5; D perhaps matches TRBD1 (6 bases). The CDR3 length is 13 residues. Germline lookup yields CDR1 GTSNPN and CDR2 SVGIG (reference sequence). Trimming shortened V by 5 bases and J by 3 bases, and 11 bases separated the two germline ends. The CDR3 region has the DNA TGTGCCTGGGCTGGACAGAACAATCAGCCCCAGCATTTT. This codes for CAWAGQNNQPQHF.